The clone carrying this T cell receptor (beta chain) showed up just a few times. This entry is derived from a study of human T cells and chemical hapten exposure. Whole-study context: Sensitization applied 2% DPC to roughly 2 cm by roughly 2 cm of upper inner arm skin.

As for time point: pre-sensitization, week 0. As to treatment: therapeutic diphenylcyclopropenone sensitization with weekly scalp DPC. With 3 bases removed from V and 2 bases from J, the gap between germline ends came to 16 bases. Germline V lookup: CDR1 SGHRS, CDR2 YFSETQ. This CDR3 has 16 residues. TCRdb re-derived calls from the RACE reads in MiXCR, one entry per CDR3 protein. In the table there are a few hundred thousand distinct CDR3 sequences, approximately 5.8% of which are singletons. This sequence joins TRBV5-1 and TRBJ2-3, with D possibly matching TRBD1 (6 bases). The sequence came from a woman younger than 30 with alopecia areata. Some clones in this sample may be carry-over from other donors' samples. The sequences come from whole blood, collected in connection with sensitization to the hapten diphenylcyclopropenone (DPC). CDR3 residues: CASSSLTGQYTDTQYF. CDR3 sequence (DNA): TGCGCCAGCAGCTCCCTGACAGGACAGTACACAGATACGCAGTATTTT.